The entry below gives a single TCR beta chain sequence along with its context. V dropped 6 bases and J dropped 2; count of bases not matched to a gene: 10. Germline CDR1 is LNHDA and CDR2 is SQIVND (reference sequence). This CDR3 has 17 amino acids. This entry comes from a study of blood T cell repertoires in COVID-19. Study overall: From the United States, Italy and Spain came samples of acute and convalescent COVID-19. Nucleic acid was either cDNA or gDNA, and it came from T cells, B-cell-depleted T cells, or PBMCs.

Authors' methods: Reference gene primer amplification gave estimated nucleated cell counts. Repertoires were generated with immunoSEQ multiplex PCR, while TCRdb's copy carries only in-frame clones and drops some. V and J calls and clone size come straight from that table; D and trimming were deduced from the DNA. Of 60,000 to 65,000 clones detected, about four fifths appear once; the ten largest clones hold under 7%. This receptor was obtained from a human donor in a cohort sampled during active COVID-19. Sequencing used peripheral blood. The chain employs TRBV19 and TRBJ2-1, with TRBD2 matching 10 bases. As DNA, the CDR3 is TGTGCCAGTAGCCGGATCCCCGGGACTAGCGCCTACAATGAGCAGTTCTTC. Residues: CASSRIPGTSAYNEQFF.